This T cell receptor (beta chain) was found in a study of cytomegalovirus exposure and HLA in healthy donors. The PCR was carried out with 60 Vbeta primers and 13 Jbeta primers. Some clones are missing from TCRdb's copy, which holds only in-frame ones; the method was immunoSEQ multiplex PCR. The sample consists of approximately 130,000 clones, around 79% of them appearing once. Germline loops: CDR1 SGHTA, CDR2 FQGNSA. There are 15 residues in the CDR3. The V end was cut by 5 bases, the J end by 2 bases, with 12 bases between. This chain joins TRBV7-2 and TRBJ2-2; possible D gene TRBD1, 7 bases. Sequenced input: PBMCs. The receptor was derived from a woman in her thirties or forties in good health and CMV-seronegative. The CDR3 sequence is CASSTTGTNTGELFF. The CDR3, as DNA: TGTGCCAGCAGCACGACAGGGACTAACACCGGGGAGCTGTTTTTT.